A single sample is the source of the 20 T cell receptor beta chains below, sequenced in a study of blood T cell repertoires in COVID-19. Clones were read by immunoSEQ multiplex PCR, and TCRdb kept only the in-frame ones, dropping some. The sample includes about 360,000 clones, more than 85% of them seen just once. Sequencing used peripheral blood. These receptors came from a human donor in a cohort sampled during active COVID-19.

On this clone: The same CDR3 can be traced to other DNA sequences in this sample. This chain links TRBV5-1 with TRBJ1-2, with 7 bases fitting TRBD1. There are 15 residues in the CDR3. V lost 2 bases and J lost 4; bases outside the gene matches: 8. CDR1 and CDR2 (germline): SGHRS, YFSETQ. This CDR3 is CASSLGQGGPYGYTF. CDR3 DNA sequence: TGCGCCAGCAGCTTAGGCCAGGGGGGTCCCTATGGCTACACCTTC.

The rearrangement uses TRBV9 and TRBJ2-5, with 10 bases matching TRBD2. The CDR3 runs 16 residues. Losses at the gene ends were 0 bases for V and 5 bases for J; bases not matched to a gene: 7. Germline V gene data show CDR1 as SGDLS and CDR2 as YYNGEE. The CDR3 sequence is CASSVEISGGTETQYF. In DNA, the CDR3 is TGTGCCAGCAGCGTAGAGATTAGCGGGGGGACTGAGACCCAGTACTTC. The complete variable domain, with remaining parts taken from reference TRBV9 and TRBJ2-5, reads DSGVTQTPKHLITATGQRVTLRCSPRSGDLSVYWYQQSLDQGLQFLIQYYNGEERAKGNILERFSAQQFPDLHSELNLSSLELGDSALYFCASSVEISGGTETQYFGPGTRLLVL.

This clone was picked up a small number of times. The rearrangement uses TRBV3-1 (or the pseudogene TRBV3-2) and TRBJ2-5; D is unresolved. There are 17 residues in the CDR3. V lost 1 base and J lost 3, with 18 bases in between. Germline CDR1 reads LGHDT; CDR2 reads YNNKEL (reference sequence). The DNA of the CDR3 is TGTGCCAGCAGCCAAGGGGTTGCTAGAGCAGCGAAAGAGACCCAGTACTTC. Translated, it gives CASSQGVARAAKETQYF.

This chain connects TRBV9 to TRBJ2-5; possibly TRBD2 for D (5 bases). The V gene lost 0 bases and the J gene lost 2 bases, with 8 bases spanning the gap. The CDR3 loop spans 14 amino acids. Looked up from germline, CDR1 is SGDLS and CDR2 is YYNGEE. The DNA for the CDR3 is TGTGCCAGCAGCGTAGACGGGGTACAAGAGACCCAGTACTTC. It specifies CASSVDGVQETQYF.

This clone occurred once. The chain uses TRBV12-3 or TRBV12-4 and TRBJ2-1, with D maybe TRBD2 (6 bases). CDR3 size: 12 residues. V lost 3 bases and J 10 bases, leaving 10 bases between the germline ends. CDR3 protein: CASSFSSGEQFF. CDR3 coding DNA: TGTGCCAGCAGTTTTTCCAGCGGGGAGCAGTTCTTC.

The sample holds a few counts of this clone. V and J are TRBV6-5 and TRBJ2-1; 11 bases align to TRBD2. Germline loops: CDR1 MNHEY, CDR2 SVGAGI. The V segment lost 5 bases and the J segment 9 bases; nucleotides outside the gene matches: 9. The CDR3 is made up of 15 amino acids. As DNA, the CDR3 is TGTGCCAGCAGTAGCCCCTCTAGCGGGGGGTTTGAGCAGTTCTTC. As protein: CASSSPSSGGFEQFF.

The chain couples TRBV10-3 to TRBJ1-6; 8 bases line up with TRBD1. The CDR3 has 15 amino acids. Germline V gene data show CDR1 as ENHRY and CDR2 as SYGVKD. V trimming: 9 bases; J trimming: 6 bases; junction bases outside the gene matches: 10. The CDR3 here is CAITRDRSPNSPLHF. The CDR3 coding sequence is TGTGCCATTACTCGGGACAGGAGCCCTAATTCACCCCTCCACTTT.

The chain carries TRBV14 and TRBJ2-2, with D possibly matching TRBD1 (5 bases). Trimming shortened V by 4 bases and J by 1 base, and 7 bases separated the two germline ends. Germline V gives CDR1 SGHDN, CDR2 FVKESK. The CDR3 loop spans 14 amino acids. CDR3 protein: CASSPRVNTGELFF. The CDR3 DNA is TGTGCCAGCAGCCCCAGGGTGAACACCGGGGAGCTGTTTTTT.

V and J are TRBV15 and TRBJ2-3, with TRBD2 identical over 14 bases. From germline, CDR1 is LNHNV and CDR2 YYDKDF (reference sequence). The CDR3 is made up of 16 amino acids. V gave up 3 bases and J gave up 3 bases; unmatched junction bases: 2. Written as DNA, the CDR3 is TGTGCCACCAGCAGCGGACTAGCGGGGGGAACAGATACGCAGTATTTT. This translates into CATSSGLAGGTDTQYF.

The rearrangement links TRBV6-2 or TRBV6-3 to TRBJ1-5; TRBD1 matches at 8 bases. V was clipped by 2 bases and J by 2 bases; unmatched bases: 11. The CDR3 covers 18 residues. CDR1 is MNHEY, CDR2 SVGEGT, per germline. The CDR3 loop reads CASSYAIRGQIGNQPQHF. The CDR3 coding sequence is TGTGCCAGCAGTTACGCTATCAGGGGGCAAATAGGCAATCAGCCCCAGCATTTT.

The genes are TRBV29-1 and TRBJ2-1; 7 bases are shared with TRBD2. The V segment lost 4 bases and the J segment 2 bases; nucleotides outside the gene matches: 2. The CDR3 loop spans 13 amino acids. Germline V CDR1 and CDR2: SQVTM, ANQGSEA. In DNA form, the CDR3 reads TGCAGCGTTGTTCTAGCGGCCTACAATGAGCAGTTCTTC. This translates into CSVVLAAYNEQFF.

CDR3 protein: CASSDDGRAPDTQYF. Written as DNA, the CDR3 is TGCGCCAGCAGTGATGACGGGAGGGCCCCAGATACGCAGTATTTT. V and J are TRBV5-1 and TRBJ2-3; 8 bases are shared with TRBD2. With 5 bases clipped from V and 4 bases from J, the junction kept 9 bases outside the gene matches. Germline V gene data show CDR1 as SGHRS and CDR2 as YFSETQ. This CDR3 comprises 15 residues.

This chain joins TRBV18 and TRBJ1-1; TRBD1 matches at 7 bases. The V gene end was trimmed by 1 base and the J gene end by 1 base; junction bases not matched to a gene: 0. This CDR3 is 14 amino acids long. Per germline, CDR1 KGHSH and CDR2 LQKENI. Here the CDR3 DNA reads TGTGCCAGCTCACCACAGGGGGCGAACACTGAAGCTTTCTTT. This sequence encodes CASSPQGANTEAFF.

This rearrangement joins TRBV27 to TRBJ2-4; D might be TRBD2 (6 bases). The ends were cut back, 8 bases at V and 5 bases at J, with 34 bases in the middle. The CDR3 spans 20 residues. The germline V gene has CDR1 MNHEY and CDR2 SMNVEV (reference sequence). CDR3 residues: CASSHMSGTVGGGNQNIQYF. CDR3 bases: TGTGCCAGCTCGCACATGTCAGGGACCGTGGGTGGGGGGAACCAAAACATTCAGTACTTC.

V gene TRBV5-1 combines with J gene TRBJ2-7; TRBD2 matches at 11 bases. CDR1 and CDR2 (germline): SGHRS, YFSETQ. Trimming took 4 bases from V and 3 from J; bases not matched to a gene: 6. The CDR3 covers 15 residues. The CDR3 here is CASSLGTSGDYEQYF. DNA for the CDR3: TGCGCCAGCAGCCTAGGGACTAGCGGAGACTACGAGCAGTACTTC.

Written as DNA, the CDR3 is TGTGCCAGCAGCCCGATAGCCCCCGGGGGTGGGGAGACCCAGTACTTC. Translating gives CASSPIAPGGGETQYF. The chain uses TRBV7-9 and TRBJ2-5; D might be TRBD2 (6 bases). Trimming pared 5 bases from V and 5 bases from J, leaving 21 bases between. In germline, CDR1 is SEHNR, CDR2 FQNEAQ (reference sequence). CDR3 length: 16 residues.

This sequence joins TRBV30 and TRBJ1-1, with D unclear. With 3 bases removed from V and 2 bases from J, the gap between germline ends came to 13 bases. Germline V gives CDR1 GTSNPN, CDR2 SVGIG (reference sequence). This CDR3 region has 14 residues. Here the CDR3 DNA reads TGTGCCTGGAGGACGAGTGGAGGAAACACTGAAGCTTTCTTT. It translates to CAWRTSGGNTEAFF. Full variable domain (rest looked up from reference TRBV30 and TRBJ1-1): SQTIHQWPATLVQPVGSPLSLECTVEGTSNPNLYWYRQAAGRGLQLLFYSVGIGQISSEVPQNLSASRPQDRQFILSSKKLLLSDSGFYLCAWRTSGGNTEAFFGQGTRLTVV.

The chain links TRBV27 to TRBJ2-4; D perhaps matches TRBD1 (6 bases). V lost 6 bases to trimming and J lost 7 bases, with 16 bases between them. Germline V gene lookup returns CDR1 MNHEY and CDR2 SMNVEV (reference sequence). The length of the CDR3 is 14 residues. CDR3 in amino acids: CASSNGAGVNIQYF. DNA for the CDR3: TGTGCCAGCAGCAATGGAGCAGGGGTGAACATTCAGTACTTC.

This clone was found once. The gene calls are TRBV20-1 and TRBJ2-1; 8 bases are shared with TRBD2. The junction had 3 bases not matched to a gene; V was cut back by 6 bases and J by 11 bases. CDR3 length: 10 amino acids. The V gene's germline CDR1 is DFQATT and CDR2 SNEGSKA (reference sequence). CDR3 DNA sequence: TGCAGTGCGGAGCGGGGGAAGCAGTTCTTC. Protein: CSAERGKQFF.

The chain is built from TRBV3-1 (or the pseudogene TRBV3-2) and TRBJ2-1, with 9 bases that match TRBD2. CDR1 and CDR2 from the germline V gene are LGHDT and YNNKEL (reference sequence). Unmatched junction bases numbered 4, after V lost 1 base and J lost 12 bases. This CDR3 comprises 13 residues. The CDR3 region is CASSQAAGGWQFF. Here the CDR3 DNA reads TGTGCCAGCAGCCAAGCTGCGGGAGGGTGGCAGTTCTTC.